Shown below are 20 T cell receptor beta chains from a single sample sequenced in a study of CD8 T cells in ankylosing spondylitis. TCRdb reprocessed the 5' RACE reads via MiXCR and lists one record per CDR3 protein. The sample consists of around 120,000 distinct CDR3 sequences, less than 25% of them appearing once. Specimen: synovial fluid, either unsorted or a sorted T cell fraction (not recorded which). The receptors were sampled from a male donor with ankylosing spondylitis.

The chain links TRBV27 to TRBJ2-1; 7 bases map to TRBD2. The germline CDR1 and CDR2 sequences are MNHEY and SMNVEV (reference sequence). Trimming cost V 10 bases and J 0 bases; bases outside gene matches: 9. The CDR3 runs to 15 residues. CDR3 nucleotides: TGTGCCACTCAGCAACTAGCGCTCTCCTACAATGAGCAGTTCTTC. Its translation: CATQQLALSYNEQFF.

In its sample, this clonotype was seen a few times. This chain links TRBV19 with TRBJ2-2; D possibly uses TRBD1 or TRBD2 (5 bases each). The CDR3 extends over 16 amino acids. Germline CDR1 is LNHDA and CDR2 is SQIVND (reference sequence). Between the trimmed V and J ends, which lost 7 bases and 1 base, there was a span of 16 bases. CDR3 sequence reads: CASIPTDGGNTGELFF. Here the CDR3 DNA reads TGTGCCAGTATCCCAACGGATGGGGGGAACACCGGGGAGCTGTTTTTT.

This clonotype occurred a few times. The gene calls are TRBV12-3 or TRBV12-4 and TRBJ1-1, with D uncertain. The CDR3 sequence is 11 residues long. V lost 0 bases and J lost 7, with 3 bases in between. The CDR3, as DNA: TGTGCCAGCAGTTTAGCCAGTGAAGCTTTCTTT. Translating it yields CASSLASEAFF.

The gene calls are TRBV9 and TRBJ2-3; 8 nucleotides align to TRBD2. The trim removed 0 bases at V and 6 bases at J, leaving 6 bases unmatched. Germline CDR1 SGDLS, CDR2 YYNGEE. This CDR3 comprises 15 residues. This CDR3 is CASSVVAGSSDTQYF. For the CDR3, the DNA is TGTGCCAGCAGCGTAGTAGCGGGAAGTTCTGATACGCAGTATTTT. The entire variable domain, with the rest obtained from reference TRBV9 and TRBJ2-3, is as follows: DSGVTQTPKHLITATGQRVTLRCSPRSGDLSVYWYQQSLDQGLQFLIQYYNGEERAKGNILERFSAQQFPDLHSELNLSSLELGDSALYFCASSVVAGSSDTQYFGPGTRLTVL.

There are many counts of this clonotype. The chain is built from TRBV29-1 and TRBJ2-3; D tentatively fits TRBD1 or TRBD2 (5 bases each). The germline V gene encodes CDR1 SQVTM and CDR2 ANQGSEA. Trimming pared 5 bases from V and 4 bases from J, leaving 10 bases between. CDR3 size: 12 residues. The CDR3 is CSVSGTADTQYF. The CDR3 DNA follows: TGCAGCGTTTCAGGGACGGCAGATACGCAGTATTTT.

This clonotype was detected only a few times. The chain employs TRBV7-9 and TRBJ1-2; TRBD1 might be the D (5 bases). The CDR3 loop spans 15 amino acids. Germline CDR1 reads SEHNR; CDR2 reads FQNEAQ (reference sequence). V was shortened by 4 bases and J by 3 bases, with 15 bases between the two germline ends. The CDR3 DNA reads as TGTGCCAGCAGCTACGAAGGGGTTTTAGACTATGGCTACACCTTC. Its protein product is CASSYEGVLDYGYTF.

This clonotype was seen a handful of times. DNA of the CDR3: TGTGCCACCAGCAGAGATGGTAGCACCATATATTTT. Residues: CATSRDGSTIYF. The rearrangement uses TRBV15 and TRBJ1-3; no firm D call. Trimming cost V 0 bases and J 9 bases, with 6 bases left between them. Germline values: CDR1 LNHNV, CDR2 YYDKDF (reference sequence). CDR3 length: 12 amino acids.

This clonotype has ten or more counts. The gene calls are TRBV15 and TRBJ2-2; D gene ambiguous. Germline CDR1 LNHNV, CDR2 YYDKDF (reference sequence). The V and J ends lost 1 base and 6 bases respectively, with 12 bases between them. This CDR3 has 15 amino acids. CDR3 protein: CATSRVFVGAGELFF. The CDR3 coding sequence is TGTGCCACCAGCAGAGTGTTCGTAGGCGCCGGGGAGCTGTTTTTT.

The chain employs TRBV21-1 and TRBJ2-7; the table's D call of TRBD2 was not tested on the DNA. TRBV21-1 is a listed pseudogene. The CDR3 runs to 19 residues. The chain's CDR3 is CASSKSPKNWREGANEQYV. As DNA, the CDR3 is TGTGCCAGCAGCAAGAGTCCTAAAAATTGGCGGGAGGGCGCCAACGAGCAGTACGTC.

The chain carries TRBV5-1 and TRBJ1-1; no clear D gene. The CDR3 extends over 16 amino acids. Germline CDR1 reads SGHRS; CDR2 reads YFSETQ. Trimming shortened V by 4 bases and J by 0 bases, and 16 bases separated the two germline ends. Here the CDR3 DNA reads TGCGCCAGCAGCGTAGTGCCAGGAGCCATGAACACTGAAGCTTTCTTT. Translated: CASSVVPGAMNTEAFF.

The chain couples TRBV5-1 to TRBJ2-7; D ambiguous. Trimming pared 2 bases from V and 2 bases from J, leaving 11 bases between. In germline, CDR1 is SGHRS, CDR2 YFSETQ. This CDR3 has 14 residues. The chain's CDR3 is CASSLAPGPYEQYF. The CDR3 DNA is TGCGCCAGCAGCTTAGCCCCAGGCCCCTACGAGCAGTACTTC.

The CDR3 region has the DNA TGTGCCAGCAGGGGGGAGGCTAGGGGGGCGCGCGAAAAACTGTTTTTT. Encoded protein: CASRGEARGAREKLFF. This chain uses TRBV6-1 with TRBJ1-4; D possibly corresponds to TRBD1 (6 bases). This CDR3 comprises 16 residues. V was trimmed by 6 bases and J by 8 bases, leaving 22 bases between them. Germline lookup yields CDR1 MNHNS and CDR2 SASEGT.

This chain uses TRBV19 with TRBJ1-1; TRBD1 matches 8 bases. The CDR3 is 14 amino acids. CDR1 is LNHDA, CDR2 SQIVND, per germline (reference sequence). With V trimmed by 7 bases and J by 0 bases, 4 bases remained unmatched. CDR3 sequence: CASTKDRVNTEAFF. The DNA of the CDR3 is TGTGCCAGTACTAAGGACAGGGTGAACACTGAAGCTTTCTTT.

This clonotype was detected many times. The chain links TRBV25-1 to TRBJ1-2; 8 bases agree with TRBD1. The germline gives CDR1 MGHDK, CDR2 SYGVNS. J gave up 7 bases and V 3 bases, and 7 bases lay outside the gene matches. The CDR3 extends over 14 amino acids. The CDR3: CASSDYQGARGYTF. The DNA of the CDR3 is TGTGCCAGCAGTGATTATCAGGGGGCGCGTGGCTACACCTTC.

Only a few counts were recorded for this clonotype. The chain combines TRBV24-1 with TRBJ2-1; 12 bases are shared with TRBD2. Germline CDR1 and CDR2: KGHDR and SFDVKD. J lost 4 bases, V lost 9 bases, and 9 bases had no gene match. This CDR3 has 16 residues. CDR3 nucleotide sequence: TGTGCCACCTCTAGACCTAGCGGGAGGGCATACAATGAGCAGTTCTTC. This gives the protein CATSRPSGRAYNEQFF.

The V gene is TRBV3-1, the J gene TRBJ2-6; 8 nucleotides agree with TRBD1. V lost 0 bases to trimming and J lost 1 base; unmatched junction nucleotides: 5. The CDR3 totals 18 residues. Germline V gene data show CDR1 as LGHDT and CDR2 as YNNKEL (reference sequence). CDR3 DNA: TGTGCCAGCAGCCAAGACCCAGGGGGCGCTTCTGGGGCCAACGTCCTGACTTTC. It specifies CASSQDPGGASGANVLTF.

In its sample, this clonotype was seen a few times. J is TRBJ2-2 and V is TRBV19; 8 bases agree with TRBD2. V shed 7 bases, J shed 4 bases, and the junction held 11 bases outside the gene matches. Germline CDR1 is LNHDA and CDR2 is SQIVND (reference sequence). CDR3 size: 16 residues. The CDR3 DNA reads TGTGCCAGTACCCTCGGGAGGGGGTGGAGCACCGGGGAGCTGTTTTTT. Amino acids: CASTLGRGWSTGELFF.

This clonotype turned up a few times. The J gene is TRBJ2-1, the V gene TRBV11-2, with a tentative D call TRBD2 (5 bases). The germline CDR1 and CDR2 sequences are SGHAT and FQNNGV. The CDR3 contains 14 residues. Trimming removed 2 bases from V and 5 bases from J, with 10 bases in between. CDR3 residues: CASSLMRGNNEQFF. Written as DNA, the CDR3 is TGTGCCAGCAGCTTAATGAGAGGGAACAATGAGCAGTTCTTC.

CDR3 loop: CASSSGTDPSNQPQHF. Written as DNA, the CDR3 is TGTGCCAGCAGTAGTGGGACGGATCCTAGCAATCAGCCCCAGCATTTT. The rearrangement uses TRBV28 and TRBJ1-5, with TRBD1 as a possible D gene (5 bases). The CDR3 is 16 amino acids. The V end lost 5 bases, the J end lost 0 bases, and 14 bases lay between the germline ends. Germline CDR1 is MDHEN and CDR2 is SYDVKM.

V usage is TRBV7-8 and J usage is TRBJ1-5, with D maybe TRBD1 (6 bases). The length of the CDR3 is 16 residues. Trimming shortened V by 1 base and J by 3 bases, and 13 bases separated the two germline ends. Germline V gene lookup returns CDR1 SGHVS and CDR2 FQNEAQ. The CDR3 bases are TGTGCCAGCAGCTTAGAGAGGTGGGGGCCCAATCAGCCCCAGCATTTT. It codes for CASSLERWGPNQPQHF.